This is a list of T cell receptor beta chains from one sample in a study of cytomegalovirus exposure and HLA in healthy donors. Method: immunoSEQ multiplex PCR; TCRdb's copy keeps in-frame clones and lacks some. The top ten clones hold 1% to 1.5% of a sample with 180,000 or so clones, 9.5% of them seen once. Specimen: PBMCs. These receptor sequences come from a woman in her twenties or thirties in good health and CMV-seropositive. The conserved cysteine and the conserved F or W are not part of the CDR3 here.

V	J	CDR3
TRBV19	NA	ASSPQVSYEQY
TRBV2	TRBJ1-1	ARSPVYEAF
TRBV27	TRBJ2-2	ASRGGGLDTGELF
TRBV11-2	TRBJ2-2	ASSLVFQTGELF
TRBV5-1	TRBJ2-7	ASSSTTGATSYEQY
TRBV5-1	TRBJ2-2	ASSFRAGGNTGELF
TRBV4-1	TRBJ2-6	ASSQSPRVPLGGGANVLT
TRBV19	TRBJ2-7	ASSWGLALSYEQY
TRBV6-1	TRBJ2-7	ASSGYYRDSSYEQY
TRBV7-9	TRBJ2-7	ASSLGPNYEQY
TRBV5-6	TRBJ2-7	ASSLVSQYEQY
TRBV27	TRBJ2-1	ASSLSWRGPSDYNEQF
TRBV7-2	TRBJ2-1	ASGGGSAYNEQF
TRBV6-1	TRBJ1-1	ASSYTGEAF
TRBV6-4	TRBJ1-5	ASSDYRRFDRVNQPQH
TRBV7-9	TRBJ2-1	ASGSMSSYNEQF
TRBV7-2	TRBJ2-3	ASSIPLASTDTQY
TRBV11-2	TRBJ2-7	ASSFRDSHLDEQY
TRBV7-6	TRBJ2-7	ASSLAPDSYEQY
TRBV29-1	TRBJ2-7	SVEDRWDRGHRGQY
TRBV2	TRBJ2-2	ASSPHEGELF
TRBV13	TRBJ1-1	ASIRDREGTEAF
TRBV6-1	TRBJ1-1	ASSARLVPNTEAF
TRBV4-2	TRBJ1-4	ASSQDSPGQGHEKLF
TRBV18	TRBJ2-5	ASSPRGQETQY
TRBV5-4	TRBJ2-3	ASSLRAGGYGTDTQY
TRBV7-9	TRBJ2-7	ASSPSGRADEQY
TRBV5-1	TRBJ2-1	ASSLGGYEQF
TRBV5-1	TRBJ2-2	ASSLAGTGELF
TRBV29-1	TRBJ2-7	SVCLEGGYEQY
TRBV9	TRBJ2-7	ASSVAGSYEQY
TRBV5-1	TRBJ1-2	ASSLYTPLNYRADGYT
TRBV5-1	TRBJ2-5	ASDGTGRQETQY
TRBV18	TRBJ1-1	ASSQGGNTEAF
TRBV6-4	TRBJ1-1	ASSATGLMNTEAF
TRBV6-6	TRBJ2-5	ASSSMTEVETQY
TRBV25-1	TRBJ1-2	ASSEPGTGTYGYT
TRBV6-1	TRBJ1-1	ASSGTPNTEAF
TRBV19	TRBJ2-2	ASSTSGKVTGELF
TRBV20-1	TRBJ2-1	SARGDYQEF
TRBV20-1	TRBJ1-5	SARDGQPQH
TRBV2	TRBJ2-7	ASTTGSYEQY
TRBV11-2	TRBJ1-1	ASSVTGVTEAF
TRBV7-9	TRBJ1-3	ASSFLGGSGNTIY
TRBV2	TRBJ1-3	ATITGPYSGNTIY